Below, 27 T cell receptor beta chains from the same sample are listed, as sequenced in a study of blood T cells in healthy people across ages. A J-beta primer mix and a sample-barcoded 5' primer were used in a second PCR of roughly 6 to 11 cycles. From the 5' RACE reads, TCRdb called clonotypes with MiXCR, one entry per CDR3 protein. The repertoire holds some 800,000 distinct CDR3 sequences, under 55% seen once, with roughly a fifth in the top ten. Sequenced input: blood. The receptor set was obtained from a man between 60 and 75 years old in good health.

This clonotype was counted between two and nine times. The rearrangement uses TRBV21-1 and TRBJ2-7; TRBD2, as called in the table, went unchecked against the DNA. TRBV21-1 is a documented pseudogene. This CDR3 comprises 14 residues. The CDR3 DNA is TGTGCCAGCCCTCCGCTGGACCACTCCTACGAGCAGTACTTC. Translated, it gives CASPPLDHSYEQYF.

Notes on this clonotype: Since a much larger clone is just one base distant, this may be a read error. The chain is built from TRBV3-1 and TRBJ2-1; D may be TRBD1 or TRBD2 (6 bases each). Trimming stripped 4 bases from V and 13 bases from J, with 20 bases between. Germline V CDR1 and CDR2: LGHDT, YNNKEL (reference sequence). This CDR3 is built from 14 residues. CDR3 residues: CASSPIQRGETQFF. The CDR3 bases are TGTGCCAGCAGCCCCATCCAGAGGGGGGAGACCCAGTTCTTC.

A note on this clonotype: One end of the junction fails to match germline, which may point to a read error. The CDR3 loop is CAISSGTVYDQYF. The CDR3 DNA follows: TGTGCCATCAGTTCCGGGACAGTCTACGATCAGTACTTC. The chain couples TRBV10-3 to TRBJ2-7, with 7 bases fitting TRBD1. Germline values: CDR1 ENHRY, CDR2 SYGVKD. This CDR3 comprises 13 residues.

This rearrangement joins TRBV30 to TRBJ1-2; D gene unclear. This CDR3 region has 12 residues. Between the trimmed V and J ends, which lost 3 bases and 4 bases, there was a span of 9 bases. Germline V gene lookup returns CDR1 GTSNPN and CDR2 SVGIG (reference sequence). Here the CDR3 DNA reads TGTGCCTGGAGCCTGGCAAGCTATGGCTACACCTTC. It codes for CAWSLASYGYTF. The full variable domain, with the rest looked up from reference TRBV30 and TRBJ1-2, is SQTIHQWPATLVQPVGSPLSLECTVEGTSNPNLYWYRQAAGRGLQLLFYSVGIGQISSEVPQNLSASRPQDRQFILSSKKLLLSDSGFYLCAWSLASYGYTFGSGTRLTVV.

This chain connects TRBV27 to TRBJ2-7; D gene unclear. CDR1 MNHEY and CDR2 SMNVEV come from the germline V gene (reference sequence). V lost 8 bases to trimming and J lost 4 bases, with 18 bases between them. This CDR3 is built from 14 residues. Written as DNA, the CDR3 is TGTGCCAGCGGATCTTTTTCTATGTCATACGAGCAGTACTTC. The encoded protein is CASGSFSMSYEQYF.

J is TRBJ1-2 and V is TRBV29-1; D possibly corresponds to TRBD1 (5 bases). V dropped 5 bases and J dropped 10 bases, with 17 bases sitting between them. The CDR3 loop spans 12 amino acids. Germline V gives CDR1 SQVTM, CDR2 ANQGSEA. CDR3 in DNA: TGCAGCGTTAACCGGGACGGGGGGATCTACACCTTC. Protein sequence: CSVNRDGGIYTF.

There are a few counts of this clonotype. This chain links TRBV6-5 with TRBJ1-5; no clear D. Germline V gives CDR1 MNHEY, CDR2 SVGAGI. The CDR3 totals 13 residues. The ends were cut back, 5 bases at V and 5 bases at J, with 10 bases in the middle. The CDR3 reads CASSPVRDQPQHF. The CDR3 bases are TGTGCCAGCAGTCCCGTACGGGATCAGCCCCAGCATTTT.

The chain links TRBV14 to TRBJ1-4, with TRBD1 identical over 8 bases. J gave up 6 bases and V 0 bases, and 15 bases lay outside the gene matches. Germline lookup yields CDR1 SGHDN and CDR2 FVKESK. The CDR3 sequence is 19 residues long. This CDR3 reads CASSQDGLRTGGPDEKLFF. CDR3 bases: TGTGCCAGCAGCCAAGATGGGTTGAGAACAGGGGGACCTGATGAAAAACTGTTTTTT.

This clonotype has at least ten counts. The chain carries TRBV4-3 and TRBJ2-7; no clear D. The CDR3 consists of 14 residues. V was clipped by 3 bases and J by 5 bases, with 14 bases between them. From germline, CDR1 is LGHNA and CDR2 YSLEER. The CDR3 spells CASSQGNLRDEQYF. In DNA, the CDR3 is TGCGCCAGCAGCCAGGGGAACCTGAGAGACGAGCAGTACTTC.

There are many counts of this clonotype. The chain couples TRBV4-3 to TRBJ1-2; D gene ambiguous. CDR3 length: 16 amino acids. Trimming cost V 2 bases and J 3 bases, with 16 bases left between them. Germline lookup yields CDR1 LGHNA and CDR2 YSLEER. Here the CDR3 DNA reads TGCGCCAGCAGCCAAAGTTGGAGGGAAGGGCACTATGGCTACACCTTC. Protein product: CASSQSWREGHYGYTF.

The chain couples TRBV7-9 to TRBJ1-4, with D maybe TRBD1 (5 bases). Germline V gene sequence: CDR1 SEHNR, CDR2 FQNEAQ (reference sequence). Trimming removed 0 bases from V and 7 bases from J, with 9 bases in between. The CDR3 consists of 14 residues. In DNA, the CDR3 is TGTGCCAGCAGCTTAGCAGGGGTTGGTGAAAAACTGTTTTTT. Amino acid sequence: CASSLAGVGEKLFF.

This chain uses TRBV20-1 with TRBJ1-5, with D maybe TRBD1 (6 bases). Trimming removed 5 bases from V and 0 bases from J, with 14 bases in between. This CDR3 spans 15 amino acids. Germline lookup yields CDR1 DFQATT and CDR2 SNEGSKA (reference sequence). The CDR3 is CSAPRGTTSNQPQHF. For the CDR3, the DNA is TGCAGTGCTCCCCGGGGGACAACTAGCAATCAGCCCCAGCATTTT.

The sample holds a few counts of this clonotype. The CDR3 loop reads CASTQSGTRVEAFF. The CDR3, as DNA: TGTGCCAGCACCCAATCCGGGACTCGTGTTGAAGCTTTCTTT. V and J are TRBV11-2 and TRBJ1-1, with D possibly matching TRBD1 (5 bases). Germline CDR1 SGHAT, CDR2 FQNNGV. The germline V and J ends were trimmed by 7 bases and 7 bases, with 19 bases remaining between them. The CDR3 totals 14 residues.

This chain's CDR3 is CASSVVPNTGELFF. CDR3 DNA: TGTGCCAGCAGCGTAGTGCCTAACACCGGGGAGCTGTTTTTT. The chain uses TRBV9 and TRBJ2-2; D not resolved. The V end lost 0 bases, the J end lost 2 bases, and 5 bases lay between the germline ends. CDR3 size: 14 residues. Germline V gene lookup returns CDR1 SGDLS and CDR2 YYNGEE.

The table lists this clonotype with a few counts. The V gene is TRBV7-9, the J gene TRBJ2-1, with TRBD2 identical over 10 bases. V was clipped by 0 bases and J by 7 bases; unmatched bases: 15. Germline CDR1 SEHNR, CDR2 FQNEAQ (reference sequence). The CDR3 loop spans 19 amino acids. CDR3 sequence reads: CASSLADHGSGGARNEQFF. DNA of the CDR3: TGTGCCAGCAGCTTAGCGGATCATGGCAGCGGGGGGGCTCGGAATGAGCAGTTCTTC.

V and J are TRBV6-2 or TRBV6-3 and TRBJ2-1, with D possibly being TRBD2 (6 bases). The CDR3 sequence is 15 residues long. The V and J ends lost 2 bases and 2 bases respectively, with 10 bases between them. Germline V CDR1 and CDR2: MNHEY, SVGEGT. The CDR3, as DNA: TGTGCCAGCAGTTACGATGCTAGCGCCTACAATGAGCAGTTCTTC. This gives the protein CASSYDASAYNEQFF.

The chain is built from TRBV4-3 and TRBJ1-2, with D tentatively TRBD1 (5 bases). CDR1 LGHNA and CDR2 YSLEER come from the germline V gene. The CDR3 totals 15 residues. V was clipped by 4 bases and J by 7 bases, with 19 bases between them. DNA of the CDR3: TGCGCCAGCAGCCCCCGCGTCACTCGGGGGGTTGGCTACACCTTC. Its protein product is CASSPRVTRGVGYTF.

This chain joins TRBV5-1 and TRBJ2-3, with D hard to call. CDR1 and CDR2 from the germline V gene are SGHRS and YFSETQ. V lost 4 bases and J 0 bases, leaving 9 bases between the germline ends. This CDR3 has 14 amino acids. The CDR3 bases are TGCGCCAGCAGCCCGGCAGCTAGCACAGATACGCAGTATTTT. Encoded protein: CASSPAASTDTQYF.

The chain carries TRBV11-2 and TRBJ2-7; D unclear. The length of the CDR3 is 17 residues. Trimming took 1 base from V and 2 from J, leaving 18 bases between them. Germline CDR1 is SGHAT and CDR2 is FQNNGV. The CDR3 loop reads CASSLVDWQAVAYEQYF. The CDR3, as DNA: TGTGCCAGCAGCTTAGTTGATTGGCAGGCAGTAGCCTACGAGCAGTACTTC. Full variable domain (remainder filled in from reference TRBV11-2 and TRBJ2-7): EAGVAQSPRYKIIEKRQSVAFWCNPISGHATLYWYQQILGQGPKLLIQFQNNGVVDDSQLPKDRFSAERLKGVDSTLKIQPAKLEDSAVYLCASSLVDWQAVAYEQYFGPGTRLTVT.

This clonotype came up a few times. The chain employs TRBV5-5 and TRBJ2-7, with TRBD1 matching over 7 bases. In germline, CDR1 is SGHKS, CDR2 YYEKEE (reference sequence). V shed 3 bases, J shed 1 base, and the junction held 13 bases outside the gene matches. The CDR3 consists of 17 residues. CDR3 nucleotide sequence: TGTGCCAGCAGCTCGGGACAGTCCGACAACTTATCCTACGAGCAGTACTTC. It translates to CASSSGQSDNLSYEQYF.

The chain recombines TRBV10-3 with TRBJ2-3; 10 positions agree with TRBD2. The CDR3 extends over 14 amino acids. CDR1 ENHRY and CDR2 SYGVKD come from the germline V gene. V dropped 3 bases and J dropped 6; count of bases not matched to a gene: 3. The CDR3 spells CAISDLTSGDTQYF. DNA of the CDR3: TGTGCCATCAGTGACCTGACTAGCGGGGATACGCAGTATTTT.

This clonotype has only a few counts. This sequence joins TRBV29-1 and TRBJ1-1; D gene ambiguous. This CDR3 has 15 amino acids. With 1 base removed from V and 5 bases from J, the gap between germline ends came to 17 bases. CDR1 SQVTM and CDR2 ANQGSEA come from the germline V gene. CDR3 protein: CSVEGPEGRDTEAFF. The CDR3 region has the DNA TGCAGCGTTGAAGGGCCGGAGGGCCGAGATACTGAAGCTTTCTTT.

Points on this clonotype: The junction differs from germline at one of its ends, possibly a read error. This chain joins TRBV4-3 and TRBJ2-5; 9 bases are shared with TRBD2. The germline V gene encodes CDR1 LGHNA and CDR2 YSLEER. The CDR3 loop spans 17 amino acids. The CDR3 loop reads CVSSRLFSTSGQETQYF. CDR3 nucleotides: TGCGTCAGCAGCCGACTTTTCTCGACTAGCGGACAAGAGACCCAGTACTTC.

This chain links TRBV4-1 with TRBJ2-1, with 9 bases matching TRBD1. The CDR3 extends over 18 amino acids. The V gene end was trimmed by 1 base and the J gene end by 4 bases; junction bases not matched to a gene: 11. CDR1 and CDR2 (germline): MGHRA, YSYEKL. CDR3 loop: CASSQAVYRDRAYNEQFF. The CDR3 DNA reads TGCGCCAGCAGCCAAGCAGTCTACCGGGACAGGGCGTACAATGAGCAGTTCTTC.

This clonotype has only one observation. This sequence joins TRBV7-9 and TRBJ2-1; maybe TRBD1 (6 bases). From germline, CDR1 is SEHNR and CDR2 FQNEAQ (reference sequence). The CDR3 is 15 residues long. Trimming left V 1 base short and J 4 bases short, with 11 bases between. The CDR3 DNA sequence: TGTGCCAGCAGCTTAGAACAGGGAACTTACAATGAGCAGTTCTTC. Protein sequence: CASSLEQGTYNEQFF.

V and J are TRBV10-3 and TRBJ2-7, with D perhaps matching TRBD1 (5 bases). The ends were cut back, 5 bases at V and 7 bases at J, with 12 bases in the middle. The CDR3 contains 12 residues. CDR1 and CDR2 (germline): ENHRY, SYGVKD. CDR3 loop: CAISRTTQEQYF. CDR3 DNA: TGTGCCATCAGTAGGACAACGCAGGAGCAGTACTTC.

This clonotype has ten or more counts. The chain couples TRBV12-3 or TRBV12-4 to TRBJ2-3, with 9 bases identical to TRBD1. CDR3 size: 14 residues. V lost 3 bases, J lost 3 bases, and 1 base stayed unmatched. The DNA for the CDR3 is TGTGCCAGCAGTTTGACAGGGGGAACAGATACGCAGTATTTT. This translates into CASSLTGGTDTQYF.